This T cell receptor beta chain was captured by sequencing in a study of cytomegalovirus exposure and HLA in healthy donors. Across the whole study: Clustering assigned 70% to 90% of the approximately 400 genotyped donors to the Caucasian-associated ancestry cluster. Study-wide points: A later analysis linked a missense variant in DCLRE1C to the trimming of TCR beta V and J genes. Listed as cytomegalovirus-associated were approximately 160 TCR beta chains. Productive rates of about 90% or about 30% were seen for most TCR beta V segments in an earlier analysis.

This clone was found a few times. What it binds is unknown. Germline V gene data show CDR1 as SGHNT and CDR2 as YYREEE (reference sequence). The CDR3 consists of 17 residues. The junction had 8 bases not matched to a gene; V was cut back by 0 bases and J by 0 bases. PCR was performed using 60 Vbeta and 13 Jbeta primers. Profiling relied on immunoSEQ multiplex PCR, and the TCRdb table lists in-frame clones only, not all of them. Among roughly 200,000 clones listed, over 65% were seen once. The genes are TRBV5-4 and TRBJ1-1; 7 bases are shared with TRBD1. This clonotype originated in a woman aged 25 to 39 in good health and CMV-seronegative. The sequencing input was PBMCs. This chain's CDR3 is CASSLERTGLMNTEAFF. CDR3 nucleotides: TGTGCCAGCAGCTTGGAAAGGACAGGCCTCATGAACACTGAAGCTTTCTTT. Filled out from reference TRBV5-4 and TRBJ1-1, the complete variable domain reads ETGVTQSPTHLIKTRGQQVTLRCSSQSGHNTVSWYQQALGQGPQFIFQYYREEENGRGNFPPRFSGLQFPNYSSELNVNALELDDSALYLCASSLERTGLMNTEAFFGQGTRLTVV.